Listed below are T cell receptor beta chains from one sample, sequenced in a study of CD8 T cells in Susac syndrome. From the immunoSEQ multiplex PCR reads, TCRdb called clonotypes with MiXCR, one entry per CDR3 protein. The table includes about 180,000 distinct CDR3 sequences, 90% to 95% detected once. Sequenced material: CD4+ T cells from PBMCs. These receptors were obtained from a human donor with Susac syndrome. The CDR3 runs from the conserved cysteine through the conserved F or W. A D gene is named only where the DNA matches it firmly. Size is omitted from some rows. Given values are once, few, many or a class for expanded clones.

CASSSERARGGETQYF	TGTGCCAGCAGCTCGGAGCGGGCCCGGGGCGGAGAGACCCAGTACTTC	TRBJ2-5	TRBV7-2	.	16	.
CASTSGGTDTQYF	TGTGCCAGCACCTCGGGGGGCACAGATACGCAGTATTTT	TRBJ2-3	TRBV11-2	.	13	.
CASSHRGTAYGYTF	TGTGCCAGCAGCCACCGAGGGACAGCCTATGGCTACACCTTC	TRBJ1-2	TRBV3-1	.	14	TRBD1
CASSLDTNGPYEQYF	TGTGCCAGCAGCTTAGACACTAATGGCCCCTACGAGCAGTACTTC	TRBJ2-7	TRBV7-9	.	15	.
CASSGGLGNTIYF	TGTGCCAGCAGTGGCGGCTTAGGAAACACCATATATTTT	TRBJ1-3	TRBV3-1	.	13	.
CASSQRGRAGNTIYF	TGCGCCAGCAGTCAACGGGGGCGGGCTGGAAACACCATATATTTT	TRBJ1-3	TRBV23-1	.	15	.
CASSRPGGYQPQHF	TGTGCCAGCAGTCGACCGGGGGGATATCAGCCCCAGCATTTT	TRBJ1-5	TRBV6-2/TRBV6-3	.	14	.
CASSGRDRVNGELFF	TGTGCCAGCAGCGGCCGGGACAGGGTAAACGGGGAGCTGTTTTTT	TRBJ2-2	TRBV5-4	.	15	TRBD1
CASSPTEEETQYF	TGTGCCAGCAGCCCGACAGAAGAAGAGACCCAGTACTTC	TRBJ2-5	TRBV5-4	.	13	.
CAWIPEGRTDEQFF	TGTGCCTGGATCCCGGAAGGACGAACGGATGAGCAGTTCTTC	TRBJ2-1	TRBV30	.	14	.
CASRHNRGLQETQYF	TGTGCCAGCAGACACAACAGGGGGCTTCAAGAGACCCAGTACTTC	TRBJ2-5	TRBV6-5	.	15	TRBD1
CASSVALAGGSEQFF	TGTGCCAGCAGTGTGGCCCTAGCGGGAGGATCTGAGCAGTTCTTC	TRBJ2-1	TRBV12-3/TRBV12-4	once	15	TRBD2
CASSASGGRDFYEQYF	TGTGCCAGCAGCGCATCGGGGGGCCGCGATTTCTACGAGCAGTACTTC	TRBJ2-7	TRBV9	.	16	.
CASRGHTSEAFF	TGTGCCAGCAGGGGACATACATCTGAAGCTTTCTTT	TRBJ1-1	TRBV6-2/TRBV6-3	.	12	.
CASSSAVSTTDTQYF	TGTGCCAGCAGCTCAGCGGTATCGACCACAGATACGCAGTATTTT	TRBJ2-3	TRBV5-4	.	15	.
CASSFTSGISYNEQFF	TGCGCCAGCAGCTTCACTAGCGGGATCTCCTACAATGAGCAGTTCTTC	TRBJ2-1	TRBV5-1	.	16	TRBD2
CASRLPGAGANVLTF	TGTGCCAGCAGGCTCCCGGGCGCTGGGGCCAACGTCCTGACTTTC	TRBJ2-6	TRBV28	.	15	.
CASSLADLAGTDTQYF	TGCGCCAGCAGCTTGGCGGATCTAGCGGGCACAGATACGCAGTATTTT	TRBJ2-3	TRBV5-1	.	16	TRBD2
CSARDLSGDYEQYF	TGCAGTGCTAGAGATCTTAGCGGGGACTACGAGCAGTACTTC	TRBJ2-7	TRBV20-1	.	14	TRBD2
CASSPNRGGADTQYF	TGTGCCAGCAGCCCCAACAGGGGAGGGGCAGATACGCAGTATTTT	TRBJ2-3	TRBV2	.	15	.
CAALGSYEQYF	TGTGCCGCCTTAGGGTCCTACGAGCAGTACTTC	TRBJ2-7	TRBV30	.	11	.
CASRDLGQRDTQYF	TGTGCCAGCAGGGATTTGGGGCAGAGGGATACGCAGTATTTT	TRBJ2-3	TRBV2	.	14	.
CASSQEPGGSTDTQYF	TGTGCCAGCAGCCAAGAGCCGGGGGGAAGCACAGATACGCAGTATTTT	TRBJ2-3	TRBV3-1	.	16	TRBD2
CASSPENFQETQYF	TGTGCCAGCAGTCCAGAGAATTTCCAAGAGACCCAGTACTTC	TRBJ2-5	TRBV12-3/TRBV12-4	.	14	.
CASTPRGVYEQYF	TGTGCCAGCACTCCTCGGGGGGTCTACGAGCAGTACTTC	TRBJ2-7	TRBV25-1	.	13	TRBD2
CAWSNRVNEQFF	TGTGCCTGGAGTAACAGGGTGAATGAGCAGTTCTTC	TRBJ2-1	TRBV30	once	12	.
CASSSPGAPQETQYF	TGTGCCAGCAGTTCTCCAGGGGCCCCTCAAGAGACCCAGTACTTC	TRBJ2-5	TRBV27	.	15	.
CSARLHGDQPQHF	TGCAGTGCTAGATTGCACGGCGACCAGCCCCAGCATTTT	TRBJ1-5	TRBV20-1	.	13	.
CASSTLRTGTHEQYF	TGTGCCAGCAGTACCCTCAGGACAGGGACTCACGAGCAGTACTTC	TRBJ2-7	TRBV6-2/TRBV6-3	.	15	TRBD1
CALGQAPNYGYTF	TGTGCACTCGGACAGGCCCCTAACTATGGCTACACCTTC	TRBJ1-2	TRBV30	.	13	TRBD1
CASSQDREVAGAPYEQYF	TGCGCCAGCAGCCAAGATAGGGAGGTAGCGGGAGCCCCCTACGAGCAGTACTTC	TRBJ2-7	TRBV4-3	.	18	TRBD2
CAWSVGGTGNQPQHF	TGTGCCTGGAGTGTAGGCGGGACGGGGAATCAGCCCCAGCATTTT	TRBJ1-5	TRBV30	.	15	.
CASSQFGQGASTGELFF	TGTGCCAGCAGCCAATTCGGACAGGGGGCGAGCACCGGGGAGCTGTTTTTT	TRBJ2-2	TRBV14	.	17	TRBD1
CASSLNQAQPQHF	TGTGCCAGCAGTTTAAACCAAGCTCAGCCCCAGCATTTT	TRBJ1-5	TRBV12-3/TRBV12-4	once	13	.
CASSIAVGTTYEQYF	TGTGCCAGTAGTATAGCAGTGGGGACCACCTACGAGCAGTACTTC	TRBJ2-7	TRBV19	once	15	.
CASSAPGTRGYNEQFF	TGTGCCAGCAGCGCCCCCGGGACTAGGGGCTACAATGAGCAGTTCTTC	TRBJ2-1	TRBV9	.	16	TRBD2
CASSLERRGGSYEQYF	TGTGCCAGCAGCTTAGAGCGCAGAGGGGGGAGCTACGAGCAGTACTTC	TRBJ2-7	TRBV11-3	.	16	.
CASSLGATGLNTEAFF	TGTGCCAGCAGTCTCGGGGCTACAGGGCTGAACACTGAAGCTTTCTTT	TRBJ1-1	TRBV12-3/TRBV12-4	.	16	.
CASSRSTGANVLTF	TGTGCCAGCAGCCGTAGCACTGGGGCCAACGTCCTGACTTTC	TRBJ2-6	TRBV14	.	14	.
CASSFPGQISGSYEQYF	TGTGCCAGCAGCTTCCCGGGACAGATATCCGGCTCCTACGAGCAGTACTTC	TRBJ2-7	TRBV7-8	once	17	TRBD1
CASSPPSKVRRNTEAFF	TGTGCCAGCAGCCCACCTTCAAAGGTCAGGCGGAACACTGAAGCTTTCTTT	TRBJ1-1	TRBV21-1	.	17	.
CASSPRGLAGGYSYNEQFF	TGCGCCAGCAGCCCACGGGGACTAGCGGGGGGTTATTCCTACAATGAGCAGTTCTTC	TRBJ2-1	TRBV5-1	.	19	TRBD2